The TCR beta chain described here comes from a study of cytomegalovirus exposure and HLA in healthy donors (dated by TCRdb to about 2017). In terms of the full investigation: An earlier analysis of roughly 630 of the donors reported about 250 Gb of sequence data and more than 90 million unique TCR beta sequences from about 179 million T cells. An early release that covered approximately 600 HLA-typed donors contained 300 to 350 gigabases of sequencing data and 80 million or so unique TCR sequences. To study patterns of TCR occurrence, a later analysis re-analyzed previously published TCR beta repertoires from 666 donors and added high-resolution HLA genotyping. The study aimed to test whether cataloging public T cell receptors could reveal signatures of past pathogen exposure. Typing coverage differed by locus: A, B, C, DRB1 and DQB1 were typed in roughly 620-630 donors, DQA1 in 500 to 550, DPA1 in 600 to 610, and DPB1 in 472. HLA typing covered class I and class II loci at four-digit resolution. Donor age, sex, ethnicity and CMV serostatus were compiled together with the repertoire data. Because of strong linkage in the cohort, five DR-DQ haplotypes were treated as single units for association and clustering. In addition to the first cohort of around 670 subjects, a separate validation cohort of approximately 130 different subjects was used. Using immunosequencing, the study profiled T cell repertoires from about 610 subjects and related those repertoires to cytomegalovirus serostatus. Among the approximately 430 genotyped donors, approximately 82% belonged to the genetic ancestry cluster associated with self-reported Caucasian donors. All discovery cohort repertoires had been generated using a single sequencing platform. Rather than drawing on any new phenotypic data, the later analysis identified candidate immune exposures from TCR beta sequences and the way those sequences occurred across donors. Among a few hundred genotyped donors of the cohort, an average of about 240,000 unique TCR beta nucleotide sequences were sequenced per donor, roughly 20% of them non-productive. In an earlier analysis of more than 550 of the donors, high-throughput TCR beta sequencing was used to judge whether each TCR beta V gene segment behaved as functional or pseudogenic. Genome-wide SNP genotypes for about three fifths of the roughly 670 donors were used in a later genetic analysis, which treated that subset as a discovery cohort. The study combined high-throughput TCR immunosequencing, statistical association of individual TCRs with disease status, and machine learning to predict cytomegalovirus infection status. Points the paper makes about the study in general: According to a later genetic analysis, donors in an Asian-associated ancestry cluster had fewer N-insertions in productive TCRs than the approximately 630-donor mean. In vitro tests confirmed that a few of the cytomegalovirus-associated TCR beta chains recognize cytomegalovirus antigens. In both the original and validation cohorts, the classifier was reported to diagnose cytomegalovirus status with high specificity and sensitivity. This cohort had only TCR beta chains sequenced, and the lack of alpha or paired-chain data limited which features could be detected. In a later analysis, several top co-occurrence clusters were reported to appear linked to parvovirus B19, influenza, CMV and Epstein-Barr virus. In a later analysis, HLA-associated TCR beta chains showed more clonal expansion and lower generation probabilities than non-associated chains that were equally common. Most TCR sequences were observed very rarely across donors, whereas some public TCRs were present in many individuals. Strong co-occurrence of HLA alleles, especially DR and DQ, made assigning TCR associations to individual alleles difficult. In a later analysis, 15,000 to 20,000 TCR beta sequences were associated with specific HLA alleles at a false discovery rate of 0.05. A cluster of highly shared sequence variants was judged likely to represent a technical artifact of the sequencing pipeline. The authors suggested that the approach could potentially be generalized to other disease states and immunological phenotypes. Because HLA typing was unavailable for some donors at each locus, only the typed subset was used in association tests. In a later analysis, the rate of TCR association differed among HLA loci, with DRB1 alleles having the most associated TCRs and HLA-C alleles having the fewest. The only immune exposure information available for the cohort was CMV serostatus. In a later genetic analysis, a missense DCLRE1C variant was associated with V-gene and J-gene trimming of TCR beta chains, and the association was replicated in an independent cohort. In a later analysis, most CMV-associated TCR beta chains were found to appear HLA-restricted, with HLA associations seemingly driven largely by CMV exposure. Correlated functional status among segregating V segments might reflect linkage disequilibrium, but an unknown experimental factor could not be ruled out. Presence/absence analyses assumed roughly uniform sequencing depth across donors, an assumption that may not hold. A further reported finding was that TCR beta sequences accurately predicted the HLA-A and HLA-B alleles for most subjects in the first cohort. The earlier analysis of approximately 590 of the donors excluded over 15 rarely observed V segments, including chromosome 9 orphons, because counts were too low. Broadly in line with IMGT annotations, most TCR beta V segments showed up in productive rearrangements about 87% or about 30% of the time in an earlier analysis of 587 of the donors. Some IMGT-functional V segments, including TRBV6-2 and TRBV6-3, could not be distinguished by the 87-base-pair reads and were therefore excluded. The study gave a list of around 170 TCR beta chains associated with cytomegalovirus.

The cohort was made up of several hundred healthy bone marrow donors. All cohort members were sampled while nominally healthy, although unrecorded immune exposures were likely present. The donor tested CMV seronegative, placing the donor among the 300 to 400 seronegative members of the cohort. Each donor provided a peripheral blood sample, and peripheral blood mononuclear cells were used for TCR beta sequencing. The Qiagen DNeasy Blood Extraction Kit was used to extract genomic DNA from the blood cell samples. Library preparation employed the immunoSEQ multiplex PCR assay. The multiplex PCR relied on a mix of 60 forward primers for TCR Vbeta segments and 13 reverse primers for TCR Jbeta segments. The CDR3 region of rearranged TCR beta genes was amplified from genomic DNA by a multiplex PCR assay. Amplified TCR beta libraries were sequenced as 87-base-pair reads on the Illumina HiSeq System. Per the original workflow: Across the roughly 640 repertoires, a later analysis counted approximately 83 million unique TCR beta chains, approximately 10 million of which were shared by at least two donors. To remove PCR and sequencing errors, raw reads were error-corrected and collapsed into unique sequences using a nearest-neighbor algorithm that merged closely related sequences. CDR3 sequences were aligned to IMGT reference sequences to assign V, D and J gene segments. For a sequence to be retained, a match of at least six nucleotides was required to both a V gene segment and a J gene segment. Rearrangements were called productive when the CDR3 lacked stop codons and stayed in frame with V and J; all others were non-productive. Following IMGT convention, CDR3 was defined as the stretch from the second conserved V-encoded cysteine to the conserved J-encoded phenylalanine. The earlier analysis of 587 of the donors excluded sequences that lacked an unambiguous match to a single V gene segment. An earlier analysis of fewer than 750 of the donors called V segments functional above 56.7% productive rearrangements and segregating when the between-donor standard deviation exceeded 5%. A statistical classification framework was built to diagnose cytomegalovirus status from the catalog of TCR beta chain sequences. A later analysis assigned V and J genes by comparing TCR nucleotide sequences with IMGT/GENE-DB human TR gene sequences. Using the TCRdist pipeline, a later analysis assigned CDR3 sequences along with most-parsimonious VDJ recombination scenarios. In a later analysis, every TCR beta chain was defined by the combination of its CDR3 amino acid sequence and its V-gene family, and reads without a unique V-gene family were dropped. As a way to deal with suspected cross-contamination and a sequencing artifact, a later analysis dropped hundreds of nucleotide sequences that were highly shared and had low generation probability. For each public chain, a later analysis derived a clonal expansion index from normalized ranks of inferred template counts within each repertoire. In a later analysis, generation probabilities were computed with a VDJ recombination model fitted to out-of-frame rearrangements, and the resulting probabilities were checked against IGoR. Hypergeometric tests were used in a later analysis to score TCR-TCR, TCR-HLA and TCR-CMV co-occurrence, with a repertoire-size bias correction applied to the TCR pairs. In a later analysis, false discovery rates were estimated by permuting HLA or CMV assignments 20 times. A later analysis grouped co-occurring TCRs with DBSCAN, adding TCRdist sequence similarity when clustering within HLA-allele-positive subsets. For co-occurrence clustering, repertoires with fewer than 30,000 or more than 120,000 public chains were excluded, along with 5 or 6 repertoires with anomalous nucleotide sharing. Drawn from immuneACCESS, this table holds only the in-frame rearrangements with V and J called that TCRdb kept. Clones are partly lost; checked studies trace under half to an unresolved V gene and leave the rest unexplained. V, J and clone size reflect that table, while D and trimming were determined from the DNA. The sample table lists 180,000 or so clones, about 82% of them with a count of one. Less than 0.9% of the sample lies in the top ten.

V loses 5 bases, J loses 6 bases, and the germline ends lie 10 bases apart. There are 13 amino acids in the CDR3, from cysteine to phenylalanine inclusive. Solely the CDR3 DNA is kept, with 39 bases framed from the first base. The germline V gene yields SGHAT for CDR1 and FQNNGV for CDR2. About this clone itself: Its antigen is unknown. No base quality values were provided; no much bigger clone lies one nucleotide off.

Sequenced: PBMCs. The chain uses TRBV11-2 and TRBJ1-4, with the identity of the D gene unclear. The clonotype comes from a female donor in good health and CMV-seronegative. At the DNA level, the sequence is TGTGCCAGCAGCCCGGGAGCGGATGAAAAACTGTTTTTT. This yields the protein CASSPGADEKLFF. Where the CDR3 stops, the reference TRBV11-2 and TRBJ1-4 genes take over; the full variable domain is EAGVAQSPRYKIIEKRQSVAFWCNPISGHATLYWYQQILGQGPKLLIQFQNNGVVDDSQLPKDRFSAERLKGVDSTLKIQPAKLEDSAVYLCASSPGADEKLFFGSGTQLSVL.